The 19 T cell receptor beta chains below were found in one sample sequenced in a study of Graves' ophthalmopathy and Graves' hyperthyroidism. Using RNA transcripts, the TCR beta CDR3 regions were amplified. HTBI primers served in a first-round RT-PCR, which a second-round multiplex PCR followed. TCRdb reprocessed the multiplex PCR reads with MiXCR, giving one entry per CDR3 protein. Among around 1,000,000 distinct CDR3 sequences listed, around a third were seen once. The specimen sequenced was peripheral blood or thyroid tissue (not recorded which). The receptors shown here come from an adult man with Graves' hyperthyroidism.

In this sample, this clonotype turned up a few times. J is TRBJ2-7 and V is TRBV27; 11 positions match TRBD1. Germline CDR1 reads MNHEY; CDR2 reads SMNVEV (reference sequence). V was clipped by 5 bases and J by 9 bases; unmatched bases: 6. The CDR3 runs to 13 residues. Here the CDR3 reads CASSPGTGGVQYF. In DNA form, the CDR3 reads TGTGCCAGCAGTCCTGGGACAGGGGGTGTGCAGTACTTC.

In this sample, this clonotype turned up a few times. A read error is possible here, since a much larger clone lies one base away. The rearrangement uses TRBV10-3 and TRBJ2-5; D is possibly TRBD1 or TRBD2 (5 bases each). The CDR3 contains 14 residues. V shed 4 bases and J shed 3 bases, with 12 bases lying between them. The germline V gene has CDR1 ENHRY and CDR2 SYGVKD. As DNA, the CDR3 is TGTGCCATCAGTGGTGTTGGGGGAAAAGAGACCCAGTACTTC. It is translated as CAISGVGGKETQYF.

This clonotype was detected only a few times. This chain connects TRBV7-9 to TRBJ1-6, with TRBD1 matching 9 bases. V shed 6 bases and J 3 bases; nucleotides not matched to a gene: 9. The CDR3 is 17 amino acids. Looked up from germline, CDR1 is SEHNR and CDR2 is FQNEAQ (reference sequence). The CDR3 nucleotides read TGTGCCAGCAGTTTCCCGGGACAGGGTGTCTATAATTCACCCCTCCACTTT. This translates into CASSFPGQGVYNSPLHF.

The table lists this clonotype with many counts. V usage is TRBV10-2 and J usage is TRBJ1-5, with D perhaps TRBD1 (6 bases). Germline loops: CDR1 WSHSY, CDR2 SAAADI. CDR3 size: 15 residues. V was clipped by 6 bases and J by 5 bases, with 17 bases between them. Here the CDR3 DNA reads TGCGCCAGCAGAAGGGACACGAAGCTTGATCAGCCCCAGCATTTT. Translating gives CASRRDTKLDQPQHF.

This clonotype has at least ten counts. J is TRBJ2-5 and V is TRBV7-9; D remains unclear. Trimming removed 5 bases at V and 0 bases at J, with 10 bases between. This CDR3 has 14 amino acids. The V gene's germline CDR1 is SEHNR and CDR2 FQNEAQ (reference sequence). CDR3 nucleotides: TGTGCCAGCAGCGCACAGAAATACCAAGAGACCCAGTACTTC. It translates to CASSAQKYQETQYF.

V is TRBV7-8 and J is TRBJ1-1, with no clear D. The CDR3 is 13 amino acids. V shed 10 bases and J shed 1 base, with 13 bases lying between them. Per germline, CDR1 SGHVS and CDR2 FQNEAQ. DNA of the CDR3: TGTGCCACCAATCTTAGATGGAACACTGAAGCTTTCTTT. It translates to CATNLRWNTEAFF. The full variable domain, rest sourced from reference TRBV7-8 and TRBJ1-1, is GAGVSQSPRYKVAKRGQDVALRCDPISGHVSLFWYQQALGQGPEFLTYFQNEAQLDKSGLPSDRFFAERPEGSVSTLKIQRTQQEDSAVYLCATNLRWNTEAFFGQGTRLTVV.

Many counts were recorded for this clonotype. The chain employs TRBV9 and TRBJ2-5; no definite D call. CDR1 and CDR2 (germline): SGDLS, YYNGEE. The V end lost 3 bases, the J end lost 2 bases, and 8 bases lay between the germline ends. The CDR3 is made up of 13 amino acids. The CDR3, as DNA: TGTGCCAGCAGCGCCGACTTACAAGAGACCCAGTACTTC. Its translation is CASSADLQETQYF.

This clonotype appeared many times. The V and J genes are TRBV19 and TRBJ1-5, with 9 positions matching TRBD1. The CDR3 runs 16 residues. Germline CDR1 and CDR2: LNHDA and SQIVND (reference sequence). V gave up 6 bases and J gave up 4 bases; unmatched junction bases: 10. The CDR3 nucleotides read TGTGCCAGTAGGAAACCGGGACAGGGAGAGAATCAGCCCCAGCATTTT. Its translation is CASRKPGQGENQPQHF. The whole variable domain, remainder taken from reference TRBV19 and TRBJ1-5, is DGGITQSPKYLFRKEGQNVTLSCEQNLNHDAMYWYRQDPGQGLRLIYYSQIVNDFQKGDIAEGYSVSREKKESFPLTVTSAQKNPTAFYLCASRKPGQGENQPQHFGDGTRLSIL.

Notes on this clonotype: One junction end does not reproduce the germline sequence, and a read error may be involved. The gene calls are TRBV10-2 and TRBJ1-6, with D tentatively TRBD1 (6 bases). This CDR3 contains 14 residues. Germline CDR1 and CDR2: WSHSY and SAAADI. The CDR3 protein is CASSTRTVNSPLHF. CDR3 bases: TGTGCCAGCAGTACACGGACAGTCAATTCACCCCTCCACTTT.

The V and J genes are TRBV9 and TRBJ1-1; the D gene is possibly TRBD1 (6 bases). This CDR3 contains 15 residues. V lost 1 base, J lost 6 bases, and 16 bases lay in between. CDR1 and CDR2 from the germline V gene are SGDLS and YYNGEE. CDR3 DNA: TGTGCCAGCAGCGTACAAGCAGGGGTAGGCGCTGAAGCTTTCTTT. Translated, it gives CASSVQAGVGAEAFF. Full variable domain (rest looked up from reference TRBV9 and TRBJ1-1): DSGVTQTPKHLITATGQRVTLRCSPRSGDLSVYWYQQSLDQGLQFLIQYYNGEERAKGNILERFSAQQFPDLHSELNLSSLELGDSALYFCASSVQAGVGAEAFFGQGTRLTVV.

The chain has TRBV20-1 and TRBJ1-5, with 9 positions matching TRBD1. Germline lookup yields CDR1 DFQATT and CDR2 SNEGSKA (reference sequence). V lost 4 bases, J lost 6 bases, and 10 bases stayed unmatched. The CDR3 has 15 residues. CDR3 amino acids: CSAKSRTTGGQPQHF. The CDR3 DNA is TGCAGTGCTAAAAGCCGAACGACAGGGGGTCAGCCCCAGCATTTT.

This clonotype was seen at least ten times. The rearrangement joins TRBV24-1 to TRBJ2-7; D call uncertain. The germline V and J ends were trimmed by 4 bases and 4 bases, with 10 bases remaining between them. CDR3 length equals 13 residues. Per germline, CDR1 KGHDR and CDR2 SFDVKD. CDR3 region: CATSDPDRYEQYF. The CDR3 coding sequence is TGTGCCACCAGTGACCCGGACCGATACGAGCAGTACTTC.

Many counts were recorded for this clonotype. The chain employs TRBV20-1 and TRBJ1-1, with 7 bases fitting TRBD1. This CDR3 has 12 residues. V was pared by 5 bases and J by 8 bases, with 8 bases of the junction left unmatched. Germline CDR1 reads DFQATT; CDR2 reads SNEGSKA (reference sequence). The CDR3 DNA sequence: TGCAGTGCTGGGACCGGACAGGTCGAAGCTTTCTTT. Protein: CSAGTGQVEAFF.

This clonotype has a handful of counts. V gene TRBV7-2 combines with J gene TRBJ2-7; the D is unclear. CDR1 and CDR2 from the germline V gene are SGHTA and FQGNSA. The CDR3 extends over 13 amino acids. V lost 6 bases and J lost 8, with 17 bases in between. For the CDR3, the DNA is TGTGCCAGCAGTTCTCTCGGGTTCTCGAAGCAGTACTTC. Residues: CASSSLGFSKQYF.

This chain joins TRBV5-4 and TRBJ1-3; D perhaps matches TRBD1 (5 bases). Germline V gives CDR1 SGHNT, CDR2 YYREEE (reference sequence). The CDR3 runs 17 residues. The V end lost 4 bases, the J end lost 0 bases, and 17 bases lay between the germline ends. Written as DNA, the CDR3 is TGTGCCAGCAGCGGGACCGGGAGCCCGCTCTCTGGAAACACCATATATTTT. Its translation: CASSGTGSPLSGNTIYF.

The chain joins TRBV6-1 to TRBJ1-6; TRBD1 might be the D (5 bases). Trimming removed 2 bases at V and 2 bases at J, with 10 bases between. There are 16 residues in the CDR3. The germline CDR1 and CDR2 sequences are MNHNS and SASEGT. CDR3 sequence: CASSEQGVTYNSPLHF. CDR3 bases: TGTGCCAGCAGTGAACAGGGTGTTACCTATAATTCACCCCTCCACTTT.

The V call is TRBV6-5, the J call TRBJ1-4, with TRBD1 as a possible D gene (6 bases). The germline CDR1 and CDR2 sequences are MNHEY and SVGAGI. V gave up 4 bases and J gave up 5 bases, with 11 bases separating them. This CDR3 contains 14 residues. CDR3 in DNA: TGTGCCAGCAGTTTCCGACAGGCAAATGAAAAACTGTTTTTT. This codes for CASSFRQANEKLFF.

Many counts were recorded for this clonotype. The chain carries TRBV12-3 or TRBV12-4 and TRBJ1-2; perhaps TRBD1 as D (5 bases). Trimming removed 7 bases from V and 8 bases from J, with 17 bases in between. CDR3 length equals 13 residues. The CDR3 region has the DNA TGTGCCAGCACCACGGGGGGGTTGGGCGGCTACACCTTC. Its translation is CASTTGGLGGYTF.

V is TRBV10-3 and J is TRBJ1-1, with a tentative D call TRBD1 (6 bases). Per the germline V gene, CDR1 is ENHRY and CDR2 is SYGVKD. This CDR3 is built from 13 residues. Trimming shortened V by 10 bases and J by 4 bases, and 16 bases separated the two germline ends. The CDR3: CATSRTELTEAFF. The CDR3 DNA reads as TGTGCCACCAGCCGGACAGAACTCACTGAAGCTTTCTTT.